This is a list of T cell receptor beta chains from one sample in a study of T cells in Graves' hyperthyroidism and ophthalmopathy. Each CDR3 protein is one row after TCRdb ran MiXCR on the multiplex PCR reads. Of 560,000 or so distinct CDR3 sequences in the sample, under 60% were seen once. The sequenced material came from peripheral blood or thyroid tissue (not recorded which). The receptors here all came from a woman between 18 and 30 years old with Graves' hyperthyroidism. CDR3s include the opening cysteine and the closing phenylalanine or tryptophan. A D gene is named only where the DNA matches it firmly. For some rows the clone size is stated as once, few or many, or as a class when expanded; others skip it.

clone_size j_call d_call cdr3_length v_call cdr3_aa cdr3_nt
. TRBJ2-5 . 14 TRBV2 CASSPPAQAGTQYF TGTGCCAGCTCACCACCAGCCCAGGCTGGGACCCAGTACTTC
many TRBJ1-4 TRBD1 15 TRBV14 CASSQTGQGSEKLFF TGTGCCAGCAGCCAAACGGGACAGGGTAGCGAAAAACTGTTTTTT
few TRBJ2-7 . 14 TRBV7-2 CASSPFGGGYEQYF TGCGCCAGCAGCCCCTTCGGCGGAGGTTACGAGCAGTACTTC
. TRBJ1-1 . 15 TRBV20-1 CSARAGGAKDTEAFF TGCAGTGCTAGAGCAGGAGGGGCGAAGGACACTGAAGCTTTCTTT
. TRBJ1-2 . 13 TRBV13 CASSLSANYGYTF TGTGCCAGCAGTTTGAGTGCGAACTATGGCTACACCTTC
few TRBJ1-2 . 15 TRBV7-3 CASSQDRPGFYGYTF TGTGCCAGCAGCCAAGACAGACCGGGTTTCTATGGCTACACCTTC
. TRBJ2-6 TRBD2 18 TRBV7-3 CASSLIGRAGSGANVLTF TGTGCCAGCAGCTTAATTGGGAGGGCGGGGTCTGGGGCCAACGTCCTGACTTTC
few TRBJ2-7 TRBD2 17 TRBV7-2 CASSLVELAGAVYEQYF TGTGCCAGCAGCTTAGTGGAACTAGCGGGAGCTGTCTACGAGCAGTACTTC
few TRBJ1-4 . 14 TRBV12-3/TRBV12-4 CASSFGRDDEKLFF TGTGCCAGCAGTTTCGGCAGGGACGATGAAAAACTGTTTTTT
. TRBJ1-1 . 12 TRBV7-2 CASSHGQPEAFF TGTGCCAGCAGTCATGGACAGCCTGAAGCTTTCTTT
. TRBJ1-1 . 15 TRBV14 CASSQTRGKRTEAFF TGTGCCAGCAGCCAAACTAGGGGGAAGCGGACTGAAGCTTTCTTT
. TRBJ1-2 TRBD1 14 TRBV7-9 CASGLRDSRYGYTF TGTGCCAGCGGCCTCCGGGACAGTCGCTATGGCTACACCTTC
. TRBJ2-7 . 15 TRBV2 CARAGTGERLLEQYF TGTGCCAGGGCCGGGACTGGGGAGAGGCTGCTCGAGCAGTACTTC
few TRBJ2-5 . 14 TRBV6-5 CASSYAHLRETQYF TGTGCCAGCAGTTACGCACACCTCAGGGAGACCCAGTACTTC
few TRBJ1-2 . 13 TRBV2 CASSQAGSGGYTF TGTGCCAGCAGCCAAGCAGGGTCCGGTGGCTACACCTTC
. TRBJ1-1 . 13 TRBV9 CASSAWGPGEAFF TGTGCCAGCAGCGCATGGGGCCCGGGTGAAGCTTTCTTT
few TRBJ2-7 . 13 TRBV7-8 CASSIPQGYEQYF TGTGCCAGCAGCATACCACAGGGCTACGAGCAGTACTTC
many TRBJ2-5 TRBD2 16 TRBV10-3 CAISGWLAGGQETQYF TGTGCCATCAGTGGCTGGCTAGCGGGAGGGCAAGAGACCCAGTACTTC
many TRBJ1-4 . 13 TRBV14 CASSQRTDEKLFF TGTGCCAGCAGCCAAAGGACGGATGAAAAACTGTTTTTT